This TCR beta chain stems from a study of cytomegalovirus exposure and HLA in healthy donors. PCR involved 60 Vbeta and 13 Jbeta primers. TCRdb's copy holds only in-frame clones and misses some; the assay was immunoSEQ multiplex PCR. The sample has more than 55,000 clones; 75% to 85% are singletons. The CDR3 loop spans 15 amino acids. In germline, CDR1 is SGHTA, CDR2 FQGTGA. Trimming left V 5 bases short and J 2 bases short, with 13 bases between. The chain has TRBV7-3 and TRBJ1-3; tentative D call: TRBD1 (6 bases). Sequences were obtained from PBMCs. This receptor was obtained from a human donor in good health. In nucleotides, the CDR3 is TGTGCCAGCAGCCAGACAGGACAGCCTGGAAACACCATATATTTT. Translation gives CASSQTGQPGNTIYF.